This entry lists 23 T cell receptor beta chains sequenced from one sample in a study of T cell clusters in autoimmune cytopenias. Each sample's input was 250 ng genomic DNA, some 40,000 genome equivalents. One tube held mixed TRB-A and TRB-B primer pools for touch-down PCR. From the multiplex PCR reads, TCRdb lists one entry per CDR3 protein and no DNA. In all, the sample yields about 15,000 distinct CDR3 sequences. The same data also contributed to another study, on T cell repertoires in aging, cancer and after chemotherapy.

Source material: peripheral blood. The source of these receptors is a human donor in good health.

The chain is built from TRBV12-3 or TRBV12-4 and TRBJ1-4. The CDR3 has 13 residues. CDR3 residues: CASSFRGNEKLFF.

The chain uses TRBV18 and TRBJ2-7. CDR1 is KGHSH, CDR2 LQKENI, per germline. The CDR3 is made up of 15 amino acids. CDR3 residues: CASSPRVHGTYEQYF.

The chain recombines TRBV6-6 with TRBJ2-7; without DNA, the TCRdb call of TRBD2 cannot be checked. Germline loops: CDR1 MNHNY, CDR2 SVGAGI (reference sequence). CDR3 length equals 15 residues. This chain's CDR3 is CASRLDSTSSYEQYF.

This chain links TRBV6-5 with TRBJ1-6; the D gene TCRdb calls, TRBD1, cannot be checked with no DNA. Per germline, CDR1 MNHEY and CDR2 SVGAGI. There are 14 residues in the CDR3. The CDR3 sequence is CASSYGAGRSPLHF.

This clonotype counts as medium-sized (0.01 to 0.1%) by frequency. The chain carries TRBV11-3 and TRBJ2-2; TCRdb designates TRBD2, a call that cannot be tested without DNA. This CDR3 spans 13 amino acids. Germline lookup yields CDR1 SGHNT and CDR2 YENEEA. CDR3 in amino acids: CASSSQRGGELFF.

V usage is TRBV6-2 or TRBV6-3 and J usage is TRBJ2-5; there is no DNA to check the TCRdb D call of TRBD1. The CDR3 extends over 13 amino acids. The germline V gene encodes CDR1 MNHEY and CDR2 SVGEGT. Here the CDR3 reads CASSYPRLETQYF.

The CDR3 loop reads CASSEAARPEAFF. The genes are TRBV6-6 and TRBJ1-1. Germline V lookup: CDR1 MNHNY, CDR2 SVGAGI (reference sequence). The CDR3 is 13 residues long.

In terms of frequency, this clonotype is medium-sized. The rearrangement joins TRBV6-5 to TRBJ2-5; TCRdb selects TRBD1, and the lack of DNA leaves this call unchecked. The germline CDR1 and CDR2 sequences are MNHEY and SVGAGI. The length of the CDR3 is 11 residues. CDR3 region: CASRAQGTQYF.

The V call is TRBV11-1, the J call TRBJ2-1; as DNA is missing, the TRBD1 call by TCRdb cannot be tested. This CDR3 region has 13 residues. Germline CDR1 SGHAT, CDR2 FQDESV (reference sequence). CDR3 loop: CASEPWGGNEQFF.

By frequency, this clonotype is medium-sized. This chain uses TRBV19 with TRBJ2-5; the D call from TCRdb, TRBD1, cannot be confirmed without DNA. CDR3 length equals 16 residues. Germline values: CDR1 LNHDA, CDR2 SQIVND (reference sequence). CDR3 in amino acids: CASSRPGQGAGETQYF.

The CDR3 protein is CASSIEYLRTGYSTDTQYF. The chain links TRBV19 to TRBJ2-3; absent DNA, TCRdb's TRBD2 call cannot be checked. The CDR3 extends over 19 amino acids. Germline CDR1 and CDR2: LNHDA and SQIVND (reference sequence).

Frequency places this clonotype as medium-sized. The CDR3 sequence is CSGETGVPDTQYF. The rearrangement uses TRBV29-1 and TRBJ2-3; TCRdb's D call of TRBD1 is untestable without DNA. The CDR3 is 13 residues long. Germline CDR1 reads SQVTM; CDR2 reads ANQGSEA.

The chain joins TRBV13 to TRBJ1-1; TCRdb's D call of TRBD1 is untestable without DNA. CDR3 size: 16 residues. CDR1 and CDR2 (germline): PRHDT, FYEKMQ (reference sequence). CDR3 protein: CASSGGQGLGNTEAFF.

The chain has TRBV7-2 and TRBJ2-1; TCRdb reports TRBD2, a call that lacks DNA to check it against. The CDR3 sequence is 16 residues long. Per the germline V gene, CDR1 is SGHTA and CDR2 is FQGNSA. CDR3 region: CASSLEPRTMYNEQFF.

This clonotype is deemed medium-sized (0.01 to 0.1%) by its frequency. The chain's CDR3 is CASSRQVTSYNEQFF. The J gene is TRBJ2-1, the V gene TRBV19; the D call of TRBD1 rests on TCRdb alone, since no DNA is present to check it. CDR1 and CDR2 from the germline V gene are LNHDA and SQIVND (reference sequence). The CDR3 covers 15 residues.

J is TRBJ2-7 and V is TRBV6-5; TCRdb calls TRBD2, which cannot be checked without DNA. The length of the CDR3 is 15 residues. Germline V lookup: CDR1 MNHEY, CDR2 SVGAGI. CDR3 region: CASSNSGRAVYEQYF.

In terms of frequency, this clonotype is medium-sized (0.01 to 0.1%). The rearrangement joins TRBV4-2 to TRBJ2-7; TCRdb proposes TRBD2, but this gene call is untestable without DNA. Germline values: CDR1 LGHNA, CDR2 YNFKEQ. The CDR3 is 14 residues long. The chain's CDR3 is CASSLAGGRDEQYF.

CDR3 sequence reads: CASTPTSGRLTGELFF. The V gene is TRBV12-3 or TRBV12-4, the J gene TRBJ2-2; TCRdb's D gene call, TRBD2, goes unchecked for lack of DNA. The CDR3 runs 16 residues.

This chain joins TRBV15 and TRBJ2-5; the TCRdb D gene call, TRBD2, has no DNA to confirm it. The CDR3 has 16 residues. CDR1 is LNHNV, CDR2 YYDKDF, per germline (reference sequence). The CDR3 is CATSRAASGVQETQYF. The variable domain in full, completed from reference TRBV15 and TRBJ2-5, reads DAMVIQNPRYQVTQFGKPVTLSCSQTLNHNVMYWYQQKSSQAPKLLFHYYDKDFNNEADTPDNFQSRRPNTSFCFLDIRSPGLGDTAMYLCATSRAASGVQETQYFGPGTRLLVL.

This sequence joins TRBV6-2 or TRBV6-3 and TRBJ2-7; the TRBD1 assignment by TCRdb is unverifiable without DNA. The germline CDR1 and CDR2 sequences are MNHEY and SVGEGT. The CDR3 totals 14 residues. The CDR3 loop is CASSSAPFGNEQYF.

V and J are TRBV5-5 and TRBJ2-5; the D call of TRBD1 rests on TCRdb alone, since no DNA is present to check it. Germline-derived CDR1 and CDR2 are SGHKS and YYEKEE (reference sequence). CDR3 length: 15 amino acids. CDR3 protein: CASSQTGQGPETQYF.

Frequency places this clonotype as medium-sized (0.01 to 0.1%). The rearrangement uses TRBV29-1 and TRBJ1-2; the D call from TCRdb, TRBD1, cannot be confirmed without DNA. CDR3 size: 13 residues. CDR1 and CDR2 (germline): SQVTM, ANQGSEA. CDR3 in amino acids: CSVERGDRGGYTF.

The chain's CDR3 is CASSPRTDSSYNEQFF. The chain uses TRBV6-5 and TRBJ2-1; TCRdb's assignment of TRBD1 cannot be checked, as there is no DNA. CDR3 length: 16 residues. CDR1 is MNHEY and CDR2 is SVGAGI in the germline V gene.